This T cell receptor beta chain was captured by sequencing in a study of neurological immune-mediated disorders. Study findings and constraints: No sharing of CDR3 amino acid sequences was observed among expanded clones across subjects, suggesting private repertoires in all groups. The phylogenetic placement of 18 of 34 multiple sclerosis patients' repertoires in one related-CDR3 cluster constitutes a possible signature.

By 5'RACE with 10-nucleotide random UMIs, the cDNA was made. One entry per CDR3 protein, called by TCRdb with MiXCR from the 5' RACE reads. The table has roughly 67,000 distinct CDR3 sequences, roughly 3.7% seen once; the top ten hold roughly 2.8%. This CDR3 contains 16 residues. Trimming removed 3 bases from V and 1 base from J, with 16 bases in between. The germline V gene encodes CDR1 SGDLS and CDR2 YYNGEE. This clonotype was found many times. Antigen specificity is unknown. The chain combines TRBV9 with TRBJ1-1; weak D call: TRBD1 (6 bases). The material sequenced was PBMCs. The sequence was obtained from a middle-aged man with multiple sclerosis. The CDR3 is CASSERDMGGNTEAFF. The CDR3 region has the DNA TGTGCCAGCAGCGAACGGGACATGGGGGGGAACACTGAAGCTTTCTTT.